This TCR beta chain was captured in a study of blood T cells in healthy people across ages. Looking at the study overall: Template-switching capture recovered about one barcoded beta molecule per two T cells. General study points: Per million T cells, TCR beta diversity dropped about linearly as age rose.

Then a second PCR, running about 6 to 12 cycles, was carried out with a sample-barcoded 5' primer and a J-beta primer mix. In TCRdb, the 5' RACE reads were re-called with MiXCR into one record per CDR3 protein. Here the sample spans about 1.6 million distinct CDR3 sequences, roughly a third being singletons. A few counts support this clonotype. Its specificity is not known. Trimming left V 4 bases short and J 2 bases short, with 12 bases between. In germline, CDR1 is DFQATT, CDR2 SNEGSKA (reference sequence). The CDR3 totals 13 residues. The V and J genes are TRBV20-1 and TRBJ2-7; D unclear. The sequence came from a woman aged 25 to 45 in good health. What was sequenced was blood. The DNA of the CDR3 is TGCAGTGCTACTCCGGTCCGGACCTACGAGCAGTACTTC. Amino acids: CSATPVRTYEQYF.